The 12 T cell receptor beta chains below were found in one sample sequenced in a study of cytomegalovirus exposure and HLA in healthy donors. Sequencing used immunoSEQ multiplex PCR; TCRdb keeps in-frame clones, though not all of them. Among 90,000 to 100,000 clones listed, more than 75% were seen once. Sequences were obtained from PBMCs. Receptors were obtained from a man younger than 35 in good health and CMV-seropositive.

This chain uses TRBV29-1 with TRBJ1-2; TRBD1 matches at 7 bases. The ends lost 3 bases at V and 7 bases at J; junction bases unmatched: 5. The CDR3 consists of 12 residues. Germline loops: CDR1 SQVTM, CDR2 ANQGSEA. The CDR3, as DNA: TGCAGCGTTGAGGAGACAGGGAGTGGCTACACCTTC. Its protein product is CSVEETGSGYTF.

This clone appeared once. V and J are TRBV7-2 and TRBJ2-7; unclear D gene. This CDR3 is built from 12 residues. Germline CDR1 SGHTA, CDR2 FQGNSA. V lost 1 base to trimming and J lost 5 bases, with 6 bases between them. The CDR3 spells CASSLDFDEQYF. The DNA of the CDR3 is TGTGCCAGCAGCTTAGATTTCGACGAGCAGTACTTC. The complete variable domain, with remaining parts taken from reference TRBV7-2 and TRBJ2-7, reads GAGVSQSPSNKVTEKGKDVELRCDPISGHTALYWYRQSLGQGLEFLIYFQGNSAPDKSGLPSDRFSAERTGGSVSTLTIQRTQQEDSAVYLCASSLDFDEQYFGPGTRLTVT.

The chain links TRBV2 to TRBJ1-2; D call uncertain. CDR3 length equals 13 residues. V shed 3 bases and J shed 2 bases, with 7 bases lying between them. The V gene's germline CDR1 is SNHLY and CDR2 FYNNEI. CDR3 nucleotide sequence: TGTGCCAGCAGTGAGCCGCAGAACTATGGCTACACCTTC. As protein: CASSEPQNYGYTF.

The V gene is TRBV23-1, the J gene TRBJ1-5, with 7 bases identical to TRBD1. TRBV23-1 is identified as an open reading frame with a role that is uncertain. CDR3 size: 14 residues. The ends lost 8 bases at V and 5 bases at J; junction bases unmatched: 9. CDR3 residues: CASHHGQEHQPQHF. CDR3 coding DNA: TGCGCCAGCCACCACGGACAGGAACATCAGCCCCAGCATTTT.

This sequence joins TRBV5-6 and TRBJ2-7, with 9 bases matching TRBD1. V was pared by 4 bases and J by 5 bases, with 10 bases of the junction left unmatched. The CDR3 sequence is 15 residues long. Germline assignment: CDR1 SGHDT and CDR2 YYEEEE. CDR3 loop: CASSREGQGYHEQYF. In DNA form, the CDR3 reads TGTGCCAGCAGCCGTGAGGGACAGGGTTACCACGAGCAGTACTTC.

This chain uses TRBV6-4 with TRBJ1-5; D may be TRBD1 (5 bases). Germline-derived CDR1 and CDR2 are MRHNA and SNTAGT. This CDR3 is 15 amino acids long. Deletions cut 2 bases from V and 0 bases from J, with 8 bases between. The CDR3 coding sequence is TGTGCCAGCAGTGACAAGGGGCGTAGCAATCAGCCCCAGCATTTT. It encodes CASSDKGRSNQPQHF.

This rearrangement joins TRBV11-3 to TRBJ2-7; D perhaps matches TRBD1 (5 bases). Trimming took 3 bases from V and 2 from J, leaving 11 bases between them. The CDR3 is 14 residues long. Germline-derived CDR1 and CDR2 are SGHNT and YENEEA. CDR3 nucleotide sequence: TGTGCCAGCAGCTTCGGACACCCAACCTACGAGCAGTACTTC. It yields the protein CASSFGHPTYEQYF.

The chain is built from TRBV19 and TRBJ2-1; 9 positions agree with TRBD2. Germline V gene data show CDR1 as LNHDA and CDR2 as SQIVND (reference sequence). The CDR3 is made up of 16 amino acids. V was clipped by 4 bases and J by 6 bases; unmatched bases: 10. The CDR3 sequence: CASSRISSGVGNEQFF. CDR3 nucleotides: TGTGCCAGTAGTAGAATTTCTAGCGGGGTGGGCAATGAGCAGTTCTTC.

The V and J genes are TRBV19 and TRBJ1-5, with D tentatively TRBD1 (5 bases). Between the trimmed V and J ends, which lost 1 base and 5 bases, there was a span of 12 bases. Germline loops: CDR1 LNHDA, CDR2 SQIVND (reference sequence). The CDR3 covers 15 residues. The CDR3 sequence: CASSIGGQAHQPQHF. The CDR3 nucleotides read TGTGCCAGTAGTATAGGAGGACAAGCACATCAGCCCCAGCATTTT.

This clone appeared a single time. The rearrangement uses TRBV11-2 and TRBJ2-5; 8 bases are shared with TRBD2. The V segment lost 4 bases and the J segment 5 bases; nucleotides outside the gene matches: 12. The CDR3 runs to 16 residues. CDR1 and CDR2 (germline): SGHAT, FQNNGV. The CDR3 reads CASSSGRGINGETQYF. CDR3 coding DNA: TGTGCCAGCAGCTCCGGGAGGGGGATTAATGGGGAGACCCAGTACTTC.

J is TRBJ2-7 and V is TRBV6-5; TRBD1 agrees at 9 bases. Per the germline V gene, CDR1 is MNHEY and CDR2 is SVGAGI. V shed 5 bases and J 3 bases; nucleotides not matched to a gene: 5. CDR3 size: 14 residues. The CDR3 loop is CASSIGTGYYEQYF. The CDR3 bases are TGTGCCAGCAGTATAGGGACAGGGTACTACGAGCAGTACTTC.

The rearrangement uses TRBV18 and TRBJ2-7; the match to TRBD2 covers 7 bases. J lost 6 bases, V lost 0 bases, and 8 bases had no gene match. Germline V gene lookup returns CDR1 KGHSH and CDR2 LQKENI. The CDR3 runs to 15 residues. The CDR3 protein is CASSPPAMAGVEQYF. The CDR3 DNA sequence: TGTGCCAGCTCACCACCGGCCATGGCGGGAGTCGAGCAGTACTTC.